Shown below are 10 T cell receptor beta chains from a single sample sequenced in a study of blood T cell repertoires in COVID-19 (dated by TCRdb to the early 2020s). Libraries were made using the immunoSEQ multiplex PCR assay. In its TCRdb copy, this immuneACCESS table keeps in-frame sequences only and misses some clones. Where compared with another copy, unresolved V genes explain less than half of these, and the others have no known cause. The sample includes about 64,000 clones, with more than 80% observed a single time. The top ten clones comprise about 9.3% of the sample. Sequencing was performed on peripheral blood. Every receptor here comes from an elderly woman with active COVID-19.

V is TRBV24-1 and J is TRBJ2-5; maybe TRBD2 (6 bases). Germline V gene data show CDR1 as KGHDR and CDR2 as SFDVKD. Trimming took off 5 bases at V and 4 bases at J, with 10 bases between the two ends. This CDR3 is built from 13 residues. CDR3 protein: CATSAGSRETQYF. The DNA for the CDR3 is TGTGCCACCAGTGCCGGGAGTAGAGAGACCCAGTACTTC.

The V call is TRBV10-3, the J call TRBJ1-3; no definite D call. CDR1 is ENHRY, CDR2 SYGVKD, per germline. V shed 10 bases and J shed 0 bases, with 10 bases lying between them. The CDR3 spans 13 residues. The CDR3 here is CATLESSGNTIYF. CDR3 DNA: TGTGCCACCTTGGAGAGCTCTGGAAACACCATATATTTT.

The CDR3 DNA reads as TGTGCCAGCAGCCACGACCCCAGCGGAAAACTGTTTTTT. It is translated as CASSHDPSGKLFF. The chain employs TRBV3-1 (or the pseudogene TRBV3-2) and TRBJ1-4; no reliable D call. CDR1 is LGHDT and CDR2 is YNNKEL in the germline V gene (reference sequence). V was trimmed by 3 bases and J by 10 bases, leaving 12 bases between them. The CDR3 is 13 residues long.

This chain joins TRBV7-9 and TRBJ1-5, with a tentative D call TRBD1 (5 bases). Germline assignment: CDR1 SEHNR and CDR2 FQNEAQ (reference sequence). There are 13 residues in the CDR3. Trimming pared 6 bases from V and 2 bases from J, leaving 8 bases between. The CDR3 spells CASSWGGNQPQHF. DNA of the CDR3: TGTGCCAGCAGTTGGGGGGGCAATCAGCCCCAGCATTTT.

The chain employs TRBV19 and TRBJ1-1, with 9 bases fitting TRBD1. Losses at the gene ends were 6 bases for V and 1 base for J; bases not matched to a gene: 9. Per the germline V gene, CDR1 is LNHDA and CDR2 is SQIVND (reference sequence). This CDR3 spans 16 amino acids. CDR3 sequence: CASRAYLQGANTEAFF. The CDR3 DNA is TGTGCCAGTAGGGCGTACCTACAGGGGGCGAACACTGAAGCTTTCTTT.

The chain combines TRBV9 with TRBJ2-7, with 10 bases lining up with TRBD1. The V and J ends lost 0 bases and 5 bases, in that order; junction bases with no gene match: 8. The CDR3 is 16 residues long. CDR1 and CDR2 from the germline V gene are SGDLS and YYNGEE. Here the CDR3 DNA reads TGTGCCAGCAGCGTAGCTACCGGACAGGGGGTCCACGAGCAGTACTTC. Its protein product is CASSVATGQGVHEQYF.

The V gene is TRBV5-4, the J gene TRBJ2-3, with 12 bases that match TRBD2. CDR3 length: 18 residues. V lost 3 bases, J lost 0 bases, and 8 bases stayed unmatched. Germline V gene lookup returns CDR1 SGHNT and CDR2 YYREEE (reference sequence). The CDR3 sequence is CASSSASGGGTSTDTQYF. For the CDR3, the DNA is TGTGCCAGCAGCTCGGCTAGCGGGGGGGGTACTAGCACAGATACGCAGTATTTT. Drawing the rest from reference TRBV5-4 and TRBJ2-3, the complete variable domain is ETGVTQSPTHLIKTRGQQVTLRCSSQSGHNTVSWYQQALGQGPQFIFQYYREEENGRGNFPPRFSGLQFPNYSSELNVNALELDDSALYLCASSSASGGGTSTDTQYFGPGTRLTVL.

The CDR3 coding sequence is TGCGCCAGCAGCTTGGGGCTAGCGGGGGGTAGCGAGCAGTTCTTC. Protein: CASSLGLAGGSEQFF. V gene TRBV5-1 combines with J gene TRBJ2-1, with 11 nucleotides matching TRBD2. Germline CDR1 reads SGHRS; CDR2 reads YFSETQ. Germline trimming cut 0 bases from V and 10 bases from J; bases unmatched to any gene: 6. The CDR3 consists of 15 residues.

This chain joins TRBV11-2 and TRBJ1-6; D remains ambiguous. V lost 0 bases and J 9 bases, leaving 9 bases between the germline ends. The CDR3 has 14 residues. Germline CDR1 SGHAT, CDR2 FQNNGV. The CDR3 DNA is TGTGCCAGCAGCTTAGATCCGATCGGTTCACCCCTCCACTTT. It encodes CASSLDPIGSPLHF.

This rearrangement joins TRBV6-5 to TRBJ1-2; D gene uncertain. The CDR3 runs 13 residues. Trimming removed 5 bases at V and 1 base at J, with 8 bases between. From germline, CDR1 is MNHEY and CDR2 SVGAGI. Written as DNA, the CDR3 is TGTGCCAGCAGTCTTGGCCGTAACTATGGCTACACCTTC. Translation gives CASSLGRNYGYTF.